This record looks at one T cell receptor (beta chain) sequence and its context. Its antigen is not identified. CDR1 and CDR2 (germline): MNHEY, SMNVEV (reference sequence). With 4 bases removed from V and 7 bases from J, the gap between germline ends came to 8 bases. CDR3 length: 13 residues. These data come from a study of chemoradiotherapy in HPV16-positive cancers. The repertoire was sequenced with immunoSEQ multiplex PCR; TCRdb's copy has only in-frame clones and lacks some. The sample includes about 23,000 clones, about 90% seen only once; the top ten take approximately 5.8%. General study findings and limits: In HPV16-positive patients, HPV-responsive T-cell expansion tracked better recurrence-free survival.

The sample consisted of blood, taken from a patient who underwent chemoradiotherapy. The chain uses TRBV27 and TRBJ1-6; a weak D match, TRBD1 (5 bases). This receptor was identified in a human donor with HPV-associated anogenital cancer. This CDR3 is CASSYRWNSPLHF. CDR3 DNA sequence: TGTGCCAGCAGTTACAGGTGGAATTCACCCCTCCACTTT.